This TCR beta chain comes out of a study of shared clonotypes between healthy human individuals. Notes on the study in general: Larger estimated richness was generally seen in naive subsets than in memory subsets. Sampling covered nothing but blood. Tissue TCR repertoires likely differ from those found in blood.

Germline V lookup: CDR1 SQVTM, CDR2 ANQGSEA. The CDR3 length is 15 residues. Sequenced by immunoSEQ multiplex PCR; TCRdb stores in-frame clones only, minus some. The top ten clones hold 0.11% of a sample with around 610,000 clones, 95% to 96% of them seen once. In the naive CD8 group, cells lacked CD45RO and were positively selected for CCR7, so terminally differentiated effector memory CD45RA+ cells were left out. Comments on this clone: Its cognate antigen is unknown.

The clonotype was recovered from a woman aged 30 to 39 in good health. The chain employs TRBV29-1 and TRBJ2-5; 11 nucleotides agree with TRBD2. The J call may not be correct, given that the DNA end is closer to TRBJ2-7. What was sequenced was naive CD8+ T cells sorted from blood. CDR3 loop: CSVDFSGRASDEQYF. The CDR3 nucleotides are TGCAGCGTTGACTTTAGCGGGAGGGCCTCTGACGAGCAGTACTTC.